This TCR beta chain came from a study of blood T cell repertoires in COVID-19. Study-wide context: Spain, Italy and the United States supplied samples that represented acute and convalescent COVID-19. Sample material is recorded as cDNA or gDNA derived from T cells, B-cell-depleted T cells, or PBMCs.

Per the authors' pipeline: Quantification of nucleated cells was approximated via reference gene primer amplification. The repertoire was sequenced with immunoSEQ multiplex PCR; TCRdb's copy has only in-frame clones and lacks some. V, J and clone size are those of that table, while D and trimming were read from the DNA. The sample has under 350,000 clones; 80% to 90% are singletons. The CDR3 totals 17 residues. After removal of 0 bases from V and 6 bases from J, the junction contained 9 bases not matched to a gene. Looked up from germline, CDR1 is LNHNV and CDR2 is YYDKDF (reference sequence). The rearrangement joins TRBV15 to TRBJ2-2; 8 nucleotides agree with TRBD1. Source material: peripheral blood. This receptor was obtained from a woman in her 70s with acute or convalescent COVID-19. As DNA, the CDR3 is TGTGCCACCAGCAGAGAATTGGGGACAGGAGAGGCCGGGGAGCTGTTTTTT. This codes for CATSRELGTGEAGELFF.